The 5 T cell receptor beta chains presented below share a single source sample, sequenced in a study of cytomegalovirus exposure and HLA in healthy donors (dated by TCRdb to 2017 to 2019). Libraries were made using the immunoSEQ multiplex PCR assay. For the multiplex PCR, a mixture combining 60 forward primers for TCR Vbeta segments and 13 reverse primers for TCR Jbeta segments was used. TCRdb stores this immuneACCESS table with in-frame sequences only. Part of the clones is absent; in the studies checked, under half of the shortfall reflects unresolved V genes, and no reason is known for the rest. This sample has some 180,000 clones in its table, and approximately 76% of those were observed once. The top ten hold under 7% of the sample. The specimen sequenced was PBMCs. Every receptor here comes from a young woman in good health and CMV-seropositive.

This clone was picked up one time. The V and J genes are TRBV6-5 and TRBJ1-1; D may be TRBD1 (5 bases). V lost 6 bases and J 2 bases, leaving 16 bases between the germline ends. The CDR3 totals 15 residues. Per germline, CDR1 MNHEY and CDR2 SVGAGI. CDR3 bases: TGTGCCAGCAGGGCACACGGACAAATAAACACTGAAGCTTTCTTT. Translated, it gives CASRAHGQINTEAFF.

This sequence joins TRBV7-2 and TRBJ1-4; D call uncertain. Germline-derived CDR1 and CDR2 are SGHTA and FQGNSA. The CDR3 spans 13 residues. V lost 4 bases, J lost 9 bases, and 12 bases lay in between. This CDR3 is CASSYVASQKLFF. Written as DNA, the CDR3 is TGTGCCAGCAGCTACGTAGCCTCCCAAAAACTGTTTTTT.

This clone has a single count. CDR3 amino acids: CSATGSYGYTF. DNA of the CDR3: TGCAGTGCTACCGGGAGCTATGGCTACACCTTC. J is TRBJ1-2 and V is TRBV20-1; no clear D. CDR1 is DFQATT, CDR2 SNEGSKA, per germline (reference sequence). The CDR3 spans 11 residues. Trimming cost V 4 bases and J 4 bases, with 7 bases left between them.

The V call is TRBV7-9, the J call TRBJ2-1, with 8 bases matching TRBD2. V shed 4 bases, J shed 3 bases, and the junction held 5 bases outside the gene matches. Germline CDR1 SEHNR, CDR2 FQNEAQ (reference sequence). The CDR3 has 15 amino acids. Here the CDR3 reads CASSSGGWIYNEQFF. The CDR3 DNA sequence: TGTGCCAGCAGCTCGGGAGGGTGGATCTACAATGAGCAGTTCTTC.

The genes are TRBV27 and TRBJ1-2; TRBD1 might be the D (5 bases). In germline, CDR1 is MNHEY, CDR2 SMNVEV (reference sequence). V was pared by 0 bases and J by 6 bases, with 14 bases between. The CDR3 runs 15 residues. CDR3 amino acids: CASSLSGGGGDGYTF. CDR3 DNA: TGTGCCAGCAGTTTATCGGGCGGGGGGGGTGATGGCTACACCTTC.